The rows below give T cell receptor beta chains drawn from one sample of a study of T cells in Graves' hyperthyroidism and ophthalmopathy. MiXCR, applied by TCRdb to the multiplex PCR reads, yields one record per CDR3 protein. The profile covers hundreds of thousands of distinct CDR3 sequences, with 40% to 55% appearing a single time and approximately 8.2% taken by the ten largest. Sequencing was performed on peripheral blood or thyroid tissue (not recorded which). All receptors come from a young woman with Graves' hyperthyroidism. CDR3s include the opening cysteine and the closing phenylalanine or tryptophan. A D gene is named only where the DNA matches it firmly. Part of the rows lack a size; the others show once, few, many or a class for expanded clones.

j_gene | v_gene | d_gene | abundance | CDR3aa | CDR3nt
TRBJ1-5 | TRBV7-8 | - | - | CASSSRDNNQPQHF | TGTGCCAGCAGCTCCCGGGACAACAATCAGCCCCAGCATTTT
TRBJ2-2 | TRBV12-5 | - | - | CASGLGSTGELFF | TGTGCTAGTGGTTTGGGGTCAACCGGGGAGCTGTTTTTT
TRBJ1-2 | TRBV2 | - | - | CASSLARRAAYGYTF | TGTGCCAGCAGTTTAGCCCGCAGGGCAGCCTATGGCTACACCTTC
TRBJ1-5 | TRBV2 | TRBD1 | once | CASSTTGNSNQLQHF | TGTGCCAGCAGCACGACAGGGAATAGCAATCAGCTCCAGCATTTT
TRBJ1-5 | TRBV10-3 | - | few | CASSYLIGNQPQHF | TGTGCCAGCAGTTACTTAATCGGGAATCAGCCCCAGCATTTT
TRBJ2-7 | TRBV5-1 | TRBD2 | - | CASRQTSQTYEQYF | TGCGCCAGCAGACAGACTAGCCAGACCTACGAGCAGTACTTC
TRBJ1-1 | TRBV29-1 | TRBD1 | - | CSVVRGDAEAFF | TGCAGCGTTGTCAGGGGGGACGCTGAAGCTTTCTTT
TRBJ2-7 | TRBV25-1 | TRBD1 | few | CASSDYRGRPYEQYF | TGTGCCAGCAGTGATTACAGGGGACGTCCCTACGAGCAGTACTTC
TRBJ2-6 | TRBV15 | - | - | CATSRGGGDNVLTF | TGTGCCACCAGCAGAGGGGGTGGGGACAACGTCCTGACTTTC
TRBJ1-5 | TRBV2 | - | once | CASSYGRNSNQPRHF | TGTGCCAGCAGTTATGGACGGAATAGCAATCAGCCCCGGCATTTT
TRBJ2-7 | TRBV7-2 | - | few | CASSQEGLSYEQYF | TGTGCCAGCAGCCAAGAGGGACTCTCCTACGAGCAGTACTTC
TRBJ1-2 | TRBV29-1 | TRBD1 | - | CSVEDRDRGLSNGYTF | TGCAGCGTTGAAGATCGGGACAGGGGGCTGAGCAATGGCTACACCTTC
TRBJ2-3 | TRBV7-9 | TRBD2 | once | CASSPTAGGLTDTQYF | TGTGCCAGCAGCCCCACAGCGGGGGGACTCACAGATACGCAGTATTTT
TRBJ1-2 | TRBV7-9 | TRBD1 | - | CASSFGTGFYDYTF | TGTGCCAGCAGCTTCGGGACAGGTTTCTATGACTACACCTTC
TRBJ2-2 | TRBV7-9 | - | - | CASSHGWEEVGELFF | TGTGCCAGCAGCCATGGATGGGAGGAGGTCGGGGAGCTGTTTTTT
TRBJ1-1 | TRBV20-1 | - | few | CSARSGSSNTEAFF | TGCAGTGCTAGATCGGGGAGTTCGAACACTGAAGCTTTCTTT
TRBJ1-5 | TRBV6-5 | - | many | CASSYTWGQPQHF | TGTGCCAGCAGTTACACTTGGGGTCAGCCCCAGCATTTT
TRBJ1-5 | TRBV19 | - | - | CASSEPGPDQPQHF | TGTGCCAGTAGCGAACCGGGACCTGATCAGCCCCAGCATTTT
TRBJ1-4 | TRBV2 | - | - | CASKDGEGEKLFF | TGTGCCAGCAAGGACGGGGAAGGTGAAAAACTGTTTTTT
TRBJ2-2 | TRBV20-1 | - | - | CSARSLASNTGELFF | TGCAGTGCTAGATCACTTGCGTCGAACACCGGGGAGCTGTTTTTT
TRBJ2-2 | TRBV2 | - | few | CASSEAGVSGTGELFF | TGTGCCAGCAGTGAAGCGGGGGTGTCGGGCACCGGGGAGCTGTTTTTT
TRBJ2-7 | TRBV7-9 | - | - | CASSQGGPSEQYF | TGTGCCAGCAGCCAGGGGGGTCCGAGCGAGCAGTACTTC
TRBJ1-6 | TRBV20-1 | - | - | CSARDPIVDSPLHF | TGCAGTGCTAGGGACCCCATCGTGGATTCACCCCTCCACTTT
TRBJ1-1 | TRBV7-2 | - | few | CASSIQGSTEAFF | TGTGCCAGCAGCATACAGGGTTCCACTGAAGCTTTCTTT
TRBJ2-5 | TRBV29-1 | - | few | CSLEGGQETQYF | TGCAGCTTGGAGGGGGGCCAAGAGACCCAGTACTTC
TRBJ2-5 | TRBV7-8 | - | - | CASSLAVTEETQYF | TGTGCCAGCAGCTTAGCGGTGACAGAAGAGACCCAGTACTTC
TRBJ1-4 | TRBV20-1 | - | - | CSARGDGRQSEKLFF | TGCAGTGCTAGAGGGGACGGTAGACAGAGTGAAAAACTGTTTTTT
TRBJ2-5 | TRBV12-1 | - | - | CASSFGTSGRGGETQYF | TGTGCCAGCAGCTTTGGGACTAGCGGGAGAGGGGGGGAGACCCAGTACTTC
TRBJ2-7 | TRBV10-3 | TRBD1 | - | CAISEMGQGVTYEQYF | TGTGCCATCAGTGAGATGGGACAGGGGGTGACCTACGAGCAGTACTTC
TRBJ1-1 | TRBV7-9 | - | - | CASSLRAFF | TGTGCCAGCAGCCTGAGAGCTTTCTTT
TRBJ1-2 | TRBV29-1 | - | many | CSVEGGVGHGYTF | TGCAGCGTTGAAGGCGGGGTGGGGCATGGCTACACCTTC
TRBJ1-4 | TRBV5-1 | - | few | CASSLLSKNEKLFF | TGCGCCAGCAGCTTATTGTCGAAGAATGAAAAACTGTTTTTT
TRBJ1-5 | TRBV29-1 | TRBD1 | - | CSARQGGGQPQHF | TGCAGCGCTAGACAGGGGGGGGGGCAGCCCCAGCATTTT
TRBJ2-7 | TRBV19 | - | - | CASSQYLAYEQYF | TGTGCCAGCAGTCAGTATCTTGCCTACGAGCAGTACTTC
TRBJ1-2 | TRBV2 | TRBD1 | - | CASGPGQGDYGYTF | TGTGCTAGTGGTCCAGGTCAGGGGGACTATGGCTACACCTTC
TRBJ1-1 | TRBV29-1 | - | many | CSVQEQRGDTEAFF | TGCAGCGTCCAAGAACAACGAGGGGACACTGAAGCTTTCTTT
TRBJ1-1 | TRBV7-2 | - | - | CASSLVRPGQINTEAFF | TGTGCCAGCAGCTTAGTAAGGCCGGGGCAGATTAACACTGAAGCTTTCTTT
TRBJ2-7 | TRBV20-1 | - | - | CSARVEGKGYEQYF | TGCAGTGCTAGAGTAGAGGGGAAAGGATACGAGCAGTACTTC
TRBJ2-5 | TRBV7-2 | TRBD2 | - | CASSPGLAGGPETQYF | TGTGCCAGCAGCCCCGGACTAGCGGGAGGGCCAGAGACCCAGTACTTC
TRBJ1-2 | TRBV10-3 | - | many | CAISESGTNYGYTF | TGTGCCATCAGTGAGTCCGGGACGAACTATGGCTACACCTTC
TRBJ1-1 | TRBV11-2 | - | - | CASSYGGGNTEAFF | TGTGCCAGCAGTTATGGTGGGGGAAACACTGAAGCTTTCTTT
TRBJ2-7 | TRBV25-1 | - | - | CASSRTGISSYEQYF | TGTGCCAGCAGCCGGACGGGGATCAGCTCCTACGAGCAGTACTTC
TRBJ2-2 | TRBV7-9 | - | - | CASSLNPGSPTGELFF | TGTGCCAGCAGTTTAAACCCAGGGTCTCCCACCGGGGAGCTGTTTTTT
TRBJ1-6 | TRBV2 | - | many | CASSERGAYNSPLHF | TGTGCCAGCAGTGAGAGAGGGGCCTATAATTCACCCCTCCACTTT
TRBJ2-5 | TRBV6-1 | TRBD1 | - | CASSDYRGRYQPQYF | TGTGCCAGCAGTGACTACAGGGGGCGATATCAGCCCCAGTACTTC
TRBJ1-6 | TRBV9 | - | - | CASRTGTKRAPLHF | TGTGCCAGCAGAACCGGGACGAAGCGGGCACCCCTCCACTTT
TRBJ1-3 | TRBV12-3/TRBV12-4 | - | - | CASSLRSAGGTGNTIYF | TGTGCCAGCAGTTTGCGGTCTGCCGGGGGCACTGGAAACACCATATATTTT
TRBJ1-4 | TRBV9 | - | few | CASSPTQDEKLFF | TGTGCCAGCAGCCCTACGCAAGATGAAAAACTGTTTTTT